A selection of T cell receptor beta chains follows, all from one sample in a study of regulatory T cells in long-lasting Graves disease. TCRdb called the multiplex PCR reads again in MiXCR, with one record for every CDR3 protein. The table lists around 470,000 distinct CDR3 sequences, 12% to 15% of them singletons. This sample was also put to use in a study of T cells in Graves' hyperthyroidism and ophthalmopathy.

Sequencing used peripheral blood mononuclear cells (PBMCs), obtained at new diagnosis, from a patient treated with antithyroid drugs. The receptors shown here come from a woman between 45 and 60 years old with Graves disease. Both conserved end residues are trimmed from each CDR3. Rows give clone size only sometimes, using once, few, many, or a class for an expanded clone.

v_call: TRBV6-2/TRBV6-3; cdr3_length: 14; clone_size: many; j_call: TRBJ2-7; cdr3_aa: ASSYSSGRPSYEQY
v_call: TRBV5-5; cdr3_length: 15; clone_size: .; j_call: TRBJ2-5; cdr3_aa: ASSLWDRGAYQETQY
v_call: TRBV7-2; cdr3_length: 11; clone_size: many; j_call: TRBJ2-3; cdr3_aa: ASRMWSPPTQY
v_call: TRBV10-3; cdr3_length: 12; clone_size: few; j_call: TRBJ2-7; cdr3_aa: AISEEGTVYEQY
v_call: TRBV28; cdr3_length: 13; clone_size: many; j_call: TRBJ2-7; cdr3_aa: ASSPPGLSSYEQY
v_call: TRBV19; cdr3_length: 12; clone_size: .; j_call: TRBJ1-1; cdr3_aa: ASSHGSGSTEAF
v_call: TRBV28; cdr3_length: 10; clone_size: .; j_call: TRBJ2-4; cdr3_aa: ASSRDLGIQY
v_call: TRBV7-9; cdr3_length: 17; clone_size: .; j_call: TRBJ2-6; cdr3_aa: AGFVWKTGVPSGANVLT
v_call: TRBV5-1; cdr3_length: 11; clone_size: many; j_call: TRBJ2-7; cdr3_aa: ASSGQGLDEQY
v_call: TRBV7-9; cdr3_length: 9; clone_size: many; j_call: TRBJ2-1; cdr3_aa: ASSPANEQF